The 30 T cell receptor beta chains below were found in one sample sequenced in a study of CD8 T cells in Susac syndrome. It was with random hexamers that about 0.45 to 1 ug RNA was reverse transcribed. MiXCR, applied by TCRdb to the immunoSEQ multiplex PCR reads, yields one record per CDR3 protein. Of approximately 100,000 distinct CDR3 sequences in the sample, roughly 97% are singletons; the top ten hold around 0.1%. What was sequenced was CD4+ T cells from PBMCs. The receptors stem from a human donor in good health.

The chain recombines TRBV5-1 with TRBJ2-7; possibly TRBD1 or TRBD2 for D (5 bases each). The CDR3 contains 13 residues. The V gene's germline CDR1 is SGHRS and CDR2 YFSETQ. Trimming took off 4 bases at V and 5 bases at J, with 13 bases between the two ends. CDR3 in DNA: TGCGCCAGCAGCCCACGAGGGGTGGACGAGCAGTACTTC. This gives the protein CASSPRGVDEQYF.

The CDR3 DNA reads as TGTGCCAGCAGCGTACGACAGGCCCCAGAGACCCAGTACTTC. Translated, it gives CASSVRQAPETQYF. The V and J genes are TRBV9 and TRBJ2-5; possible D gene TRBD1, 6 bases. Germline V gives CDR1 SGDLS, CDR2 YYNGEE. This CDR3 comprises 14 residues. Trimming took 1 base from V and 4 from J, leaving 11 bases between them.

The chain recombines TRBV2 with TRBJ2-5, with D perhaps TRBD1 or TRBD2 (6 bases each). This CDR3 is 13 amino acids long. Germline V gene lookup returns CDR1 SNHLY and CDR2 FYNNEI. The V and J ends lost 8 bases and 4 bases respectively, with 14 bases between them. The CDR3 DNA reads as TGTGCCAGCGTAGGAGGGGGGCGAGAGACCCAGTACTTC. Protein product: CASVGGGRETQYF.

The chain carries TRBV7-9 and TRBJ2-2; the D gene could be TRBD1 or TRBD2 (5 bases each). Germline CDR1 reads SEHNR; CDR2 reads FQNEAQ (reference sequence). The CDR3 is 15 amino acids. Between the trimmed V and J ends, which lost 5 bases and 5 bases, there was a span of 15 bases. CDR3 sequence (DNA): TGTGCCAGCAGCGGCCGGGACGGGCGGACCGGGGAGCTGTTTTTT. This translates into CASSGRDGRTGELFF.

The V gene is TRBV12-3 or TRBV12-4, the J gene TRBJ2-7; 11 bases are a match to TRBD1. The trim removed 6 bases at V and 7 bases at J, leaving 8 bases unmatched. This CDR3 comprises 14 residues. The CDR3: CASSPGQGAREQYF. CDR3 DNA sequence: TGTGCCAGCAGCCCCGGACAGGGGGCGCGAGAGCAGTACTTC.

The chain uses TRBV5-1 and TRBJ2-7; 8 positions match TRBD1. V lost 4 bases, J lost 4 bases, and 10 bases stayed unmatched. Per germline, CDR1 SGHRS and CDR2 YFSETQ. CDR3 length equals 15 residues. The CDR3 here is CASSQQPGQVYEQYF. CDR3 DNA: TGCGCCAGCAGCCAGCAACCGGGACAGGTGTACGAGCAGTACTTC.

This chain uses TRBV28 with TRBJ1-5; D is uncertain. Trimming took 6 bases from V and 3 from J, leaving 9 bases between them. Germline V gene data show CDR1 as MDHEN and CDR2 as SYDVKM. The CDR3 totals 13 residues. CDR3 amino acids: CASRPGPNQPQHF. The CDR3 DNA reads TGTGCCAGCAGACCGGGCCCCAATCAGCCCCAGCATTTT.

The chain carries TRBV2 and TRBJ2-3; TRBD2 aligns across 10 bases. Trimming removed 6 bases from V and 4 bases from J; junction bases left unmatched: 10. CDR3 length: 16 residues. CDR1 and CDR2 (germline): SNHLY, FYNNEI. This chain's CDR3 is CASSPLGLANSDTQYF. CDR3 DNA: TGTGCCAGCAGCCCACTGGGACTAGCGAACTCAGATACGCAGTATTTT.

The count of this clonotype is one. The CDR3 DNA reads as TGCAGTGCGATTTGGAATGATTCACCCCTCCACTTT. Its protein is CSAIWNDSPLHF. J is TRBJ1-6 and V is TRBV20-1; D gene unclear. The CDR3 is 12 residues long. Looked up from germline, CDR1 is DFQATT and CDR2 is SNEGSKA (reference sequence). Trimming pared 6 bases from V and 8 bases from J, leaving 11 bases between.

The V and J genes are TRBV5-4 and TRBJ2-1, with 8 bases fitting TRBD2. V gave up 4 bases and J gave up 3 bases; unmatched junction bases: 6. The CDR3 length is 15 residues. Germline V gene data show CDR1 as SGHNT and CDR2 as YYREEE (reference sequence). DNA for the CDR3: TGTGCCAGCAGCGAACGGGGGGGCTTCTACAATGAGCAGTTCTTC. Translation gives CASSERGGFYNEQFF.

The DNA of the CDR3 is TGTGCCAGCAGTTTATCAGCGGGGCCCGGGAATGAGCAGTTCTTC. Residues: CASSLSAGPGNEQFF. The rearrangement links TRBV27 to TRBJ2-1; 7 nucleotides agree with TRBD2. This CDR3 spans 15 amino acids. Germline lookup yields CDR1 MNHEY and CDR2 SMNVEV (reference sequence). The junction had 6 bases not matched to a gene; V was cut back by 0 bases and J by 7 bases.

Worth noting for this clonotype: Relative to the germline gene, one junction end is altered; a read error may explain this. The V gene is TRBV19, the J gene TRBJ1-1, with D perhaps TRBD1 (6 bases). This CDR3 region has 15 residues. The germline gives CDR1 LNHDA, CDR2 SQIVND (reference sequence). CDR3 sequence reads: CASSLGGGRNTEAFF. The CDR3 region has the DNA TGTGCCAGTAGTCTGGGGGGCGGAAGGAACACTGAAGCCTTCTTT.

This clonotype was seen only once. The V call is TRBV15, the J call TRBJ2-3; 10 bases align to TRBD2. The CDR3 loop spans 17 amino acids. The V gene end was trimmed by 1 base and the J gene end by 4 bases; junction bases not matched to a gene: 8. The germline V gene encodes CDR1 LNHNV and CDR2 YYDKDF (reference sequence). CDR3 amino acids: CATSRGNSGRAADTQYF. In nucleotides, the CDR3 is TGTGCCACCAGCAGAGGGAACAGCGGGAGGGCCGCAGATACGCAGTATTTT. Full variable domain (rest looked up from reference TRBV15 and TRBJ2-3): DAMVIQNPRYQVTQFGKPVTLSCSQTLNHNVMYWYQQKSSQAPKLLFHYYDKDFNNEADTPDNFQSRRPNTSFCFLDIRSPGLGDTAMYLCATSRGNSGRAADTQYFGPGTRLTVL.

The gene calls are TRBV4-1 and TRBJ2-7; possible D gene TRBD2, 5 bases. V dropped 6 bases and J dropped 2 bases, with 14 bases sitting between them. The germline V gene has CDR1 MGHRA and CDR2 YSYEKL. The CDR3 totals 14 residues. The CDR3 DNA sequence: TGCGCCAGCAGGGGTCCCGGGGTCCCCTACGAGCAGTACTTC. Translation gives CASRGPGVPYEQYF.

This clonotype showed up just once. This chain joins TRBV29-1 and TRBJ2-2; 11 nucleotides agree with TRBD1. The V gene's germline CDR1 is SQVTM and CDR2 ANQGSEA. V shed 7 bases, J shed 0 bases, and the junction held 1 base outside the gene matches. This CDR3 region has 14 residues. The CDR3 DNA reads as TGCAGCGCGGGACAGGGGGCGAACACCGGGGAGCTGTTTTTT. Protein product: CSAGQGANTGELFF.

V and J are TRBV7-9 and TRBJ2-7; the D gene is possibly TRBD2 (6 bases). Germline V gene data show CDR1 as SEHNR and CDR2 as FQNEAQ (reference sequence). This CDR3 is 13 amino acids long. Trimming pared 4 bases from V and 4 bases from J, leaving 11 bases between. The CDR3 protein is CASSSLGGYEQYF. In DNA, the CDR3 is TGTGCCAGCAGCTCCCTTGGGGGGTACGAGCAGTACTTC.

The genes are TRBV18 and TRBJ2-7; 7 bases match TRBD2. This CDR3 has 16 residues. V lost 3 bases and J lost 4; bases outside the gene matches: 12. Germline lookup yields CDR1 KGHSH and CDR2 LQKENI. The CDR3, as DNA: TGTGCCAGCTCACCTCCTGGCCCGGGAGGTGGATACGAGCAGTACTTC. It codes for CASSPPGPGGGYEQYF.

The chain joins TRBV3-1 to TRBJ2-4; maybe TRBD1 (6 bases). This CDR3 spans 15 amino acids. Per the germline V gene, CDR1 is LGHDT and CDR2 is YNNKEL (reference sequence). Trimming shortened V by 3 bases and J by 8 bases, and 17 bases separated the two germline ends. The CDR3 DNA reads TGTGCCAGCAGCCAGATGTCAGGGGAATGGGACATTCAGTACTTC. Its protein is CASSQMSGEWDIQYF. Full variable domain (outside the CDR3, taken from reference TRBV3-1 and TRBJ2-4): DTAVSQTPKYLVTQMGNDKSIKCEQNLGHDTMYWYKQDSKKFLKIMFSYNNKELIINETVPNRFSPKSPDKAHLNLHINSLELGDSAVYFCASSQMSGEWDIQYFGAGTRLSVL.

The chain combines TRBV12-3 or TRBV12-4 with TRBJ2-7; TRBD2 aligns across 10 bases. The junction had 11 bases not matched to a gene; V was cut back by 4 bases and J by 5 bases. The CDR3 spans 16 residues. The CDR3 bases are TGTGCCAGCAGTTCGAGGATAGCGGGGGGTAGGGACGAGCAGTACTTC. Its translation: CASSSRIAGGRDEQYF.

DNA for the CDR3: TGCAGCGTTGGGCCGACCAGCTACGAGCAGTACTTC. Translated: CSVGPTSYEQYF. The rearrangement links TRBV29-1 to TRBJ2-7, with D unresolved. V was clipped by 4 bases and J by 3 bases, with 10 bases between them. Looked up from germline, CDR1 is SQVTM and CDR2 is ANQGSEA. This CDR3 spans 12 amino acids.

The V and J genes are TRBV6-1 and TRBJ2-1; no firm D call. The CDR3 loop spans 12 amino acids. The V and J ends lost 6 bases and 7 bases respectively, with 10 bases between them. Germline values: CDR1 MNHNS, CDR2 SASEGT. For the CDR3, the DNA is TGTGCCAGCAGCCCACTCTGGAATGAGCAGTTCTTC. Translated, it gives CASSPLWNEQFF.

J is TRBJ2-5 and V is TRBV24-1; TRBD1 aligns across 8 bases. The CDR3 runs to 14 residues. V lost 7 bases and J lost 5; bases outside the gene matches: 8. Germline assignment: CDR1 KGHDR and CDR2 SFDVKD. This chain's CDR3 is CATSRGQGGETQYF. The CDR3 coding sequence is TGTGCCACCAGCCGAGGACAGGGCGGCGAGACCCAGTACTTC.

The CDR3 here is CATSPQSSYNEQFF. CDR3 coding DNA: TGTGCCACCTCCCCCCAGAGCTCCTACAATGAGCAGTTCTTC. The chain uses TRBV10-3 and TRBJ2-1; no reliable D call. Trimming took off 10 bases at V and 0 bases at J, with 13 bases between the two ends. The V gene's germline CDR1 is ENHRY and CDR2 SYGVKD. The CDR3 totals 14 residues.

The rearrangement links TRBV5-4 to TRBJ1-3; D is unclear. V was trimmed by 0 bases and J by 0 bases, leaving 7 bases between them. Germline values: CDR1 SGHNT, CDR2 YYREEE (reference sequence). CDR3 size: 15 residues. The CDR3 coding sequence is TGTGCCAGCAGCTTGGAAAGGACCTCTGGAAACACCATATATTTT. As protein: CASSLERTSGNTIYF.

V and J are TRBV29-1 and TRBJ2-2; TRBD1 matches at 9 bases. The CDR3 length is 15 residues. The trim removed 4 bases at V and 8 bases at J, leaving 11 bases unmatched. CDR1 SQVTM and CDR2 ANQGSEA come from the germline V gene. The CDR3 DNA sequence: TGCAGCGTTGGGGGTCCCGGGACAGGGTTAGGGGAGCTGTTTTTT. Translated, it gives CSVGGPGTGLGELFF.

The chain combines TRBV4-1 with TRBJ2-7, with unresolved D. Germline-derived CDR1 and CDR2 are MGHRA and YSYEKL. With 0 bases removed from V and 1 base from J, the gap between germline ends came to 10 bases. The CDR3 consists of 15 residues. CDR3 in amino acids: CASSQDRGISYEQYF. The CDR3, as DNA: TGCGCCAGCAGCCAAGATCGAGGCATTTCCTACGAGCAGTACTTC.

This clonotype showed up just once. This chain links TRBV12-3 or TRBV12-4 with TRBJ2-7; D unclear. V was trimmed by 6 bases and J by 1 base, leaving 13 bases between them. The CDR3 totals 14 residues. The DNA of the CDR3 is TGTGCCAGCAGCCCGGTGGGTAAATCCTACGAGCAGTACTTC. Protein: CASSPVGKSYEQYF.

The chain recombines TRBV7-2 with TRBJ2-7, with D hard to call. The V gene's germline CDR1 is SGHTA and CDR2 FQGNSA. V lost 5 bases and J 3 bases, leaving 14 bases between the germline ends. This CDR3 comprises 14 residues. CDR3 region: CASSPSVQNYEQYF. Here the CDR3 DNA reads TGTGCCAGCAGCCCCAGTGTACAGAACTACGAGCAGTACTTC. The full variable domain, in which reference TRBV7-2 and TRBJ2-7 provide the parts outside the CDR3, is GAGVSQSPSNKVTEKGKDVELRCDPISGHTALYWYRQSLGQGLEFLIYFQGNSAPDKSGLPSDRFSAERTGGSVSTLTIQRTQQEDSAVYLCASSPSVQNYEQYFGPGTRLTVT.

The gene calls are TRBV5-1 and TRBJ2-1; 10 bases match TRBD1. CDR1 and CDR2 from the germline V gene are SGHRS and YFSETQ. Unmatched junction bases numbered 0, after V lost 0 bases and J lost 3 bases. The CDR3 has 15 residues. Here the CDR3 DNA reads TGCGCCAGCAGCTTGGGGACAGGGGGCTACAATGAGCAGTTCTTC. Protein product: CASSLGTGGYNEQFF.

V gene TRBV4-2 combines with J gene TRBJ1-1; D gene unclear. CDR3 length equals 13 residues. From germline, CDR1 is LGHNA and CDR2 YNFKEQ. Between the trimmed V and J ends, which lost 5 bases and 7 bases, there was a span of 14 bases. This CDR3 is CASSFRVYNEAFF. DNA of the CDR3: TGTGCCAGCAGCTTTCGCGTCTATAATGAAGCTTTCTTT.